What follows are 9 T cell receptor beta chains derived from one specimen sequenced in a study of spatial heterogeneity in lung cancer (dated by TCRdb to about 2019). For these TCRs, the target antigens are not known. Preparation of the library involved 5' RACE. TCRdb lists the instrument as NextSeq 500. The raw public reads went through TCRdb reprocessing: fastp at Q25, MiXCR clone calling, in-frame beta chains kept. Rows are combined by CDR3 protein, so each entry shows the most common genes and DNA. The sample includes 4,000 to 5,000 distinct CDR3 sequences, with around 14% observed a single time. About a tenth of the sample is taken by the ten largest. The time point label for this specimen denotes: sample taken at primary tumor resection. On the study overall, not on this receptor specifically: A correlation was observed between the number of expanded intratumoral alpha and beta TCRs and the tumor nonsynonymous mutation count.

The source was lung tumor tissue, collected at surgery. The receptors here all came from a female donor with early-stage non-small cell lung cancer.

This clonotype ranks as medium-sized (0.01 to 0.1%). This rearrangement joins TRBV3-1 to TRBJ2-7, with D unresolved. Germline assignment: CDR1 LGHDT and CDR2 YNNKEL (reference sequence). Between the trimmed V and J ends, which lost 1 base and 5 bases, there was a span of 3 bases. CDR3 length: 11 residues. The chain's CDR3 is CASSQVHEQYF. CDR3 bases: TGTGCCAGCAGCCAAGTCCACGAGCAGTACTTC.

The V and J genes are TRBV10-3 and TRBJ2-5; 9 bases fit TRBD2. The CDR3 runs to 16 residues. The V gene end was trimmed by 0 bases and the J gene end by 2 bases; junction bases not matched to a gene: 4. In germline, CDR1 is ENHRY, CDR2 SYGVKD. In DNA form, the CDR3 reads TGTGCCATCAGTGAGTCTGTAGCGGGGGTACAAGAGACCCAGTACTTC. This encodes CAISESVAGVQETQYF.

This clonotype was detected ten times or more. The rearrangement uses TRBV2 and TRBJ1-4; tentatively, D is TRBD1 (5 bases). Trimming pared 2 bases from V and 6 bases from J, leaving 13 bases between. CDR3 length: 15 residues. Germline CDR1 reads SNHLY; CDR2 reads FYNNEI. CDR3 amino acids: CASSELWRGYEKLFF. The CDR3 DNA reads TGTGCCAGCAGTGAACTGTGGCGGGGGTATGAAAAACTGTTTTTT.

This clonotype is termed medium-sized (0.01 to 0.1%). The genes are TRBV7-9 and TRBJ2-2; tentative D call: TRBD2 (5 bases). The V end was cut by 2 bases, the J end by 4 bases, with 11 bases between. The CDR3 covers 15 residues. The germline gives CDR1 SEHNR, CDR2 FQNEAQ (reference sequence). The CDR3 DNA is TGTGCCAGCAGCTTAATGGGAGCAGGCACCGGGGAGCTGTTTTTT. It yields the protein CASSLMGAGTGELFF.

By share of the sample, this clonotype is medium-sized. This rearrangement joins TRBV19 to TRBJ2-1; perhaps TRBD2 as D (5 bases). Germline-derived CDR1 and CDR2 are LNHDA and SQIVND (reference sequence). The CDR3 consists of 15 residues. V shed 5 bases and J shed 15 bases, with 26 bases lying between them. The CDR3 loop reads CASSRAGGVKMTLFF. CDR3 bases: TGTGCCAGTAGTCGCGCGGGTGGGGTCAAAATGACACTGTTCTTC.

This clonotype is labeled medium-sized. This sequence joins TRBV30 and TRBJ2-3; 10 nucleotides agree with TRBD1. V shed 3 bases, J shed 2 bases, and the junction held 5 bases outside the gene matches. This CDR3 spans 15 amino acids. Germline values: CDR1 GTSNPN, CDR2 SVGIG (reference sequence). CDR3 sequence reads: CAWRRQGAPTDTQYF. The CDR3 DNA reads TGTGCCTGGAGACGACAGGGGGCTCCCACAGATACGCAGTATTTT.

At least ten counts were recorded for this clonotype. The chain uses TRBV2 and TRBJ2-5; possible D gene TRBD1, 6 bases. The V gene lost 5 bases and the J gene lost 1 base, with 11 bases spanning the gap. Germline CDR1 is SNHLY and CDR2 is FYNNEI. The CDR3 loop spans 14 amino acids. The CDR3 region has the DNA TGTGCCAGCAGTCGAGACAGGACCCAAGAGACCCAGTACTTC. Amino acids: CASSRDRTQETQYF.

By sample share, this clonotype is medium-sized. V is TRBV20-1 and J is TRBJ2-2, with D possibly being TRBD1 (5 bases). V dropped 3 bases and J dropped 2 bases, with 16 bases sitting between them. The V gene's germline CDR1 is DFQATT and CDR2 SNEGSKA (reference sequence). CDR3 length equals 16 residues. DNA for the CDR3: TGCAGTGCTAGTGCACGAGGACGGACAAACACCGGGGAGCTGTTTTTT. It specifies CSASARGRTNTGELFF.

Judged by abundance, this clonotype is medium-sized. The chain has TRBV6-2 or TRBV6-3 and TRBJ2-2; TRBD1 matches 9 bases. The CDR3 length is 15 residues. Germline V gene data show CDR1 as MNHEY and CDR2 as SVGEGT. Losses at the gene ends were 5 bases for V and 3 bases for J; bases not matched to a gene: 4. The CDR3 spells CASSTGGEDTGELFF. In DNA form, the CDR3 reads TGTGCCAGCAGTACAGGGGGCGAAGACACCGGGGAGCTGTTTTTT.